The 22 T cell receptor beta chains below come from one sample, sequenced in a study of metastatic and nonmetastatic thyroid tumors. TCRdb reprocessed the PCR reads using MiXCR. The data show tens of thousands of clones, less than 25% seen once. Patients were all untreated before their thyroid surgery. Sequencing input: tumor tissue. The source of these receptors is a female donor with papillary thyroid cancer or a benign thyroid nodule (not recorded which). Some clones in this sample may be carry-over from other donors' samples.

The chain has TRBV11-2 and TRBJ2-1, with 11 nucleotides matching TRBD1. Germline CDR1 reads SGHAT; CDR2 reads FQNNGV. The CDR3 totals 15 residues. Germline trimming cut 5 bases from V and 7 bases from J; bases unmatched to any gene: 7. The CDR3 DNA reads TGTGCCAGCAGCCTCGGGACAGGGGGATTGAATGAGCAGTTCTTC. Translation gives CASSLGTGGLNEQFF. The full variable domain, rest sourced from reference TRBV11-2 and TRBJ2-1, is EAGVAQSPRYKIIEKRQSVAFWCNPISGHATLYWYQQILGQGPKLLIQFQNNGVVDDSQLPKDRFSAERLKGVDSTLKIQPAKLEDSAVYLCASSLGTGGLNEQFFGPGTRLTVL.

Ten or more counts support this clone. V and J are TRBV7-2 and TRBJ2-1; D gene unclear. V lost 3 bases to trimming and J lost 7 bases, with 13 bases between them. Per the germline V gene, CDR1 is SGHTA and CDR2 is FQGNSA. The CDR3 loop spans 14 amino acids. CDR3 nucleotides: TGTGCCAGCAGCTTCGTAGGCCCCGGGAATGAGCAGTTCTTC. Its protein is CASSFVGPGNEQFF. Drawing the rest from reference TRBV7-2 and TRBJ2-1, the complete variable domain is GAGVSQSPSNKVTEKGKDVELRCDPISGHTALYWYRQSLGQGLEFLIYFQGNSAPDKSGLPSDRFSAERTGGSVSTLTIQRTQQEDSAVYLCASSFVGPGNEQFFGPGTRLTVL.

This clone was detected only a few times. The chain is built from TRBV2 and TRBJ2-3; no firm D call. This CDR3 contains 12 residues. The V end lost 1 base, the J end lost 6 bases, and 5 bases lay between the germline ends. CDR1 and CDR2 from the germline V gene are SNHLY and FYNNEI. The CDR3 DNA reads as TGTGCCAGCAGTGAAGGAAGGGATACGCAGTATTTT. It yields the protein CASSEGRDTQYF.

The chain has TRBV6-1 and TRBJ2-3; 8 bases align to TRBD2. Per the germline V gene, CDR1 is MNHNS and CDR2 is SASEGT. V gave up 4 bases and J gave up 3 bases; unmatched junction bases: 6. The CDR3 covers 15 residues. The CDR3 loop reads CASSGAGVITDTQYF. CDR3 coding DNA: TGTGCCAGCAGTGGAGCGGGAGTAATAACAGATACGCAGTATTTT.

Details on this clone: Possible read error: a much larger clone is one base away. The chain combines TRBV14 with TRBJ2-1; TRBD1 matches at 9 bases. This CDR3 has 13 amino acids. The trim removed 8 bases at V and 7 bases at J, leaving 6 bases unmatched. CDR1 is SGHDN and CDR2 is FVKESK in the germline V gene. The CDR3 is CASLDRGGNEQFF. The CDR3 coding sequence is TGTGCCAGCCTGGACAGGGGTGGAAATGAGCAGTTCTTC.

In this sample, this clone turned up a few times. The V call is TRBV12-3 or TRBV12-4, the J call TRBJ1-1, with unresolved D. V was trimmed by 3 bases and J by 4 bases, leaving 6 bases between them. The CDR3 contains 12 residues. The CDR3 reads CASSFRGTEAFF. The CDR3 DNA sequence: TGTGCCAGCAGTTTCAGAGGCACTGAAGCTTTCTTT.

This clone has a count of ten or more. The chain combines TRBV3-1 with TRBJ1-2, with D uncertain. CDR1 LGHDT and CDR2 YNNKEL come from the germline V gene (reference sequence). The CDR3 runs 15 residues. The V and J ends lost 4 bases and 0 bases respectively, with 12 bases between them. Written as DNA, the CDR3 is TGTGCCAGCAGCCCAACGGTGCTAGCTAACTATGGCTACACCTTC. Protein sequence: CASSPTVLANYGYTF.

This clone showed up just a few times. This sequence joins TRBV6-2 or TRBV6-3 and TRBJ2-7; D could derive from TRBD1 or TRBD2 (5 bases each). The CDR3 extends over 15 amino acids. V lost 6 bases and J 1 base, leaving 16 bases between the germline ends. The germline gives CDR1 MNHEY, CDR2 SVGEGT. The CDR3, as DNA: TGTGCCAGCAGCTGGGGGAGTCAGAGGTCCTACGAGCAGTACTTC. This codes for CASSWGSQRSYEQYF.

V and J are TRBV30 and TRBJ1-2, with 9 nucleotides matching TRBD1. The CDR3 has 15 residues. The trim removed 5 bases at V and 7 bases at J, leaving 14 bases unmatched. Germline lookup yields CDR1 GTSNPN and CDR2 SVGIG (reference sequence). The CDR3 sequence is CAWGRRGQGVFGYTF. The CDR3 DNA is TGTGCCTGGGGGAGGAGGGGACAGGGTGTATTTGGCTACACCTTC. Variable domain in full (rest from reference TRBV30 and TRBJ1-2): SQTIHQWPATLVQPVGSPLSLECTVEGTSNPNLYWYRQAAGRGLQLLFYSVGIGQISSEVPQNLSASRPQDRQFILSSKKLLLSDSGFYLCAWGRRGQGVFGYTFGSGTRLTVV.

This clone was detected many times. The rearrangement joins TRBV28 to TRBJ1-1; D is uncertain. Germline-derived CDR1 and CDR2 are MDHEN and SYDVKM. This CDR3 spans 12 amino acids. Deletions cut 2 bases from V and 6 bases from J, with 7 bases between. CDR3 coding DNA: TGTGCCAGCAGTTTAGGAGGACCTGAAGCTTTCTTT. It is translated as CASSLGGPEAFF.

This clone was seen at least ten times. CDR3 sequence: CASSPGRFPRNEQYF. The CDR3 coding sequence is TGTGCCAGCAGCCCGGGACGCTTCCCTAGGAACGAGCAGTACTTC. This rearrangement joins TRBV7-2 to TRBJ2-7; perhaps D is TRBD1 or TRBD2 (5 bases each). The CDR3 loop spans 15 amino acids. Trimming pared 5 bases from V and 5 bases from J, leaving 19 bases between. Germline CDR1 reads SGHTA; CDR2 reads FQGNSA. The complete variable domain, with remaining parts taken from reference TRBV7-2 and TRBJ2-7, reads GAGVSQSPSNKVTEKGKDVELRCDPISGHTALYWYRQSLGQGLEFLIYFQGNSAPDKSGLPSDRFSAERTGGSVSTLTIQRTQQEDSAVYLCASSPGRFPRNEQYFGPGTRLTVT.

This clone has ten or more counts. Other DNA sequences within the sample encode an identical CDR3. The V and J genes are TRBV30 and TRBJ1-1; no firm D call. Between the trimmed V and J ends, which lost 2 bases and 9 bases, there was a span of 13 bases. This CDR3 has 12 residues. CDR1 is GTSNPN and CDR2 is SVGIG in the germline V gene (reference sequence). CDR3 nucleotides: TGTGCCTGGAGTACACGACCTTGGAAAGCTTTCTTT. This gives the protein CAWSTRPWKAFF.

The chain's CDR3 is CASRLLANEQFF. The CDR3 coding sequence is TGCGCCAGCAGACTACTAGCGAATGAGCAGTTCTTC. The chain links TRBV5-1 to TRBJ2-1, with 7 bases that match TRBD2. Germline V gene sequence: CDR1 SGHRS, CDR2 YFSETQ. The CDR3 runs 12 residues. After removal of 5 bases from V and 7 bases from J, the junction contained 3 bases not matched to a gene.

The rearrangement joins TRBV18 to TRBJ2-2; D is unclear. The CDR3 extends over 11 amino acids. The germline V gene encodes CDR1 KGHSH and CDR2 LQKENI. Trimming shortened V by 8 bases and J by 6 bases, and 7 bases separated the two germline ends. CDR3 amino acids: CASDMSGELFF. CDR3 coding DNA: TGTGCCAGCGACATGTCCGGGGAGCTGTTTTTT.

This clone turned up a few times. This sequence joins TRBV6-1 and TRBJ1-4; 8 bases align to TRBD1. J lost 8 bases, V lost 3 bases, and 11 bases had no gene match. The CDR3 runs 16 residues. Looked up from germline, CDR1 is MNHNS and CDR2 is SASEGT. As DNA, the CDR3 is TGTGCCAGCAGTGAGCTTGCCGGACAGGGTGGAGAAAAACTGTTTTTT. Translated: CASSELAGQGGEKLFF.

In this sample, this clone turned up a few times. The chain employs TRBV30 and TRBJ1-2; D unclear. The CDR3 runs 13 residues. Per the germline V gene, CDR1 is GTSNPN and CDR2 is SVGIG (reference sequence). V was trimmed by 4 bases and J by 6 bases, leaving 15 bases between them. In nucleotides, the CDR3 is TGTGCCTGGAACCTCCAGGTGGGCAATGGCTACACCTTC. This codes for CAWNLQVGNGYTF.

Worth noting for this clone: Relative to the germline gene, one junction end is altered; a read error may explain this. V gene TRBV18 combines with J gene TRBJ2-7; D call uncertain. Germline V lookup: CDR1 KGHSH, CDR2 LQKENI. The CDR3 has 13 amino acids. The CDR3 loop reads CASRIVGSSEQYF. The CDR3 nucleotides read TGTGCCAGCAGAATCGTTGGGTCCTCCGAGCAGTACTTC.

V gene TRBV11-3 combines with J gene TRBJ2-2, with D uncertain. V gave up 6 bases and J gave up 6 bases, with 14 bases separating them. CDR1 is SGHNT, CDR2 YENEEA, per germline. The length of the CDR3 is 14 residues. This chain's CDR3 is CASSVTPLSGELFF. In DNA form, the CDR3 reads TGTGCCAGCAGTGTGACCCCCCTGTCCGGGGAGCTGTTTTTT.

This clone was counted a few times. This chain joins TRBV6-1 and TRBJ2-2; TRBD1 matches at 7 bases. Trimming took 2 bases from V and 0 from J; bases not matched to a gene: 3. The germline CDR1 and CDR2 sequences are MNHNS and SASEGT. The CDR3 loop spans 16 amino acids. CDR3 sequence (DNA): TGTGCCAGCAGTGAAAGGGGGCACGCGAACACCGGGGAGCTGTTTTTT. Its translation is CASSERGHANTGELFF.

This clone is medium-sized (0.01 to 0.1%) in the sample. The J gene is TRBJ2-2, the V gene TRBV24-1, with TRBD2 matching over 7 bases. This CDR3 is 15 amino acids long. Germline loops: CDR1 KGHDR, CDR2 SFDVKD. The V and J ends lost 7 bases and 0 bases, in that order; junction bases with no gene match: 4. CDR3 protein: CATRSGVTNTGELFF. The CDR3 nucleotides read TGTGCCACCAGGAGCGGGGTAACGAACACCGGGGAGCTGTTTTTT.

This clone is labeled as medium-sized (0.01 to 0.1%). The V gene is TRBV27, the J gene TRBJ1-2; 11 positions agree with TRBD1. The CDR3 runs to 14 residues. Germline CDR1 MNHEY, CDR2 SMNVEV (reference sequence). V shed 2 bases, J shed 5 bases, and the junction held 1 base outside the gene matches. The CDR3, as DNA: TGTGCCAGCAGTTTAGGGACAGGGGGTTATGGCTACACCTTC. It translates to CASSLGTGGYGYTF.

The chain uses TRBV6-2 or TRBV6-3 and TRBJ1-2, with D possibly being TRBD1 (5 bases). Germline V gene lookup returns CDR1 MNHEY and CDR2 SVGEGT. With 0 bases removed from V and 4 bases from J, the gap between germline ends came to 15 bases. The length of the CDR3 is 16 residues. This chain's CDR3 is CASSYSGQGEGYGYTF. The CDR3 DNA sequence: TGTGCCAGCAGTTACTCGGGGCAGGGAGAGGGCTATGGCTACACCTTC.